The rows below give T cell receptor beta chains drawn from one sample of a study of cytomegalovirus exposure and HLA in healthy donors. Produced via immunoSEQ multiplex PCR; TCRdb's table is partial and in-frame only. The data contain 150,000 to 200,000 clones, 91% of them singletons. The sequenced material came from PBMCs. The receptors stem from a woman younger than 30 in good health and CMV-seropositive. Both conserved end residues are part of each CDR3. The D gene is left open where the match is weak. A clone size is listed for some rows: how often the clone was seen (once, few, many), or a class if it is expanded.

d_call: NA
v_call: TRBV18
clone_size: NA
j_call: TRBJ2-2
cdr3_aa: CASSPRAEMNTGELFF
cdr3_nt: TGTGCCAGCTCACCACGGGCCGAGATGAACACCGGGGAGCTGTTTTTT

d_call: NA
v_call: TRBV5-6
clone_size: NA
j_call: TRBJ2-3
cdr3_aa: CASSGGLGRWDTQYF
cdr3_nt: TGTGCCAGCAGCGGGGGACTGGGTAGATGGGATACGCAGTATTTT

d_call: NA
v_call: TRBV9
clone_size: NA
j_call: TRBJ2-3
cdr3_aa: CASSALTDTQYF
cdr3_nt: TGTGCCAGCAGCGCCCTCACAGATACGCAGTATTTT

d_call: TRBD1
v_call: TRBV2
clone_size: NA
j_call: TRBJ2-3
cdr3_aa: CAPRQGPDTQYF
cdr3_nt: TGTGCCCCCCGACAGGGACCAGATACGCAGTATTTT

d_call: TRBD1
v_call: TRBV6-5
clone_size: NA
j_call: TRBJ2-7
cdr3_aa: CASSSTGEWHEQYF
cdr3_nt: TGTGCCAGCAGTTCTACAGGGGAGTGGCACGAGCAGTACTTC

d_call: TRBD2
v_call: TRBV13
clone_size: NA
j_call: TRBJ2-3
cdr3_aa: CASSGGGRTDTQYF
cdr3_nt: TGTGCCAGCAGCGGCGGGGGTCGCACAGATACGCAGTATTTT

d_call: NA
v_call: TRBV28
clone_size: NA
j_call: TRBJ1-2
cdr3_aa: CASSYSILRDTPPNYGYTF
cdr3_nt: TGTGCCAGCAGTTACTCTATACTCCGGGACACTCCTCCCAACTATGGCTACACCTTC

d_call: NA
v_call: TRBV7-2
clone_size: NA
j_call: TRBJ2-3
cdr3_aa: CASSLGPGSGDTQYF
cdr3_nt: TGTGCCAGCAGCTTAGGGCCGGGCTCAGGGGATACGCAGTATTTT

d_call: NA
v_call: TRBV10-3
clone_size: NA
j_call: TRBJ2-3
cdr3_aa: CAIRATDTQYF
cdr3_nt: TGTGCCATCCGAGCGACAGATACGCAGTATTTT

d_call: NA
v_call: TRBV6-5
clone_size: NA
j_call: TRBJ1-6
cdr3_aa: CASSLRRGRNSPLHF
cdr3_nt: TGTGCCAGCAGCCTAAGGCGAGGTCGTAATTCACCCCTCCACTTT

d_call: NA
v_call: TRBV5-6
clone_size: NA
j_call: TRBJ2-7
cdr3_aa: CASSAGLPPAYEQYF
cdr3_nt: TGTGCCAGCAGCGCGGGACTCCCGCCCGCCTACGAGCAGTACTTC

d_call: TRBD1
v_call: TRBV2
clone_size: NA
j_call: TRBJ1-5
cdr3_aa: CASSSQQGAGSNQPQHF
cdr3_nt: TGTGCCAGCAGTAGCCAACAGGGGGCTGGGAGCAATCAGCCCCAGCATTTT

d_call: TRBD1
v_call: TRBV15
clone_size: NA
j_call: TRBJ1-1
cdr3_aa: CATSSRQGVEAFF
cdr3_nt: TGTGCCACCAGCAGCCGACAGGGGGTGGAAGCTTTCTTT

d_call: TRBD1
v_call: TRBV27
clone_size: once
j_call: TRBJ2-7
cdr3_aa: CASSFAGTGGRLPDYEQYF
cdr3_nt: TGTGCCAGCAGTTTCGCAGGGACAGGTGGACGGCTTCCTGACTACGAGCAGTACTTC

d_call: TRBD1
v_call: TRBV30
clone_size: NA
j_call: TRBJ1-1
cdr3_aa: CAWSHGTASFEAFF
cdr3_nt: TGTGCCTGGAGCCACGGGACAGCTTCCTTCGAAGCTTTCTTT

d_call: NA
v_call: TRBV5-4
clone_size: NA
j_call: TRBJ2-7
cdr3_aa: CASSLAPGSYEQYF
cdr3_nt: TGTGCCAGCAGCTTGGCCCCGGGGTCCTACGAGCAGTACTTC

d_call: NA
v_call: TRBV6-5
clone_size: NA
j_call: TRBJ1-2
cdr3_aa: CASRGGALFGYTF
cdr3_nt: TGTGCCAGCAGAGGGGGGGCGCTTTTTGGCTACACCTTC

d_call: NA
v_call: TRBV18
clone_size: NA
j_call: TRBJ1-1
cdr3_aa: CASSPQGGTEAFF
cdr3_nt: TGTGCCAGCTCACCTCAGGGTGGCACTGAAGCTTTCTTT

d_call: TRBD2
v_call: TRBV9
clone_size: NA
j_call: TRBJ2-7
cdr3_aa: CASSPQRGSYEQYF
cdr3_nt: TGTGCCAGCAGCCCCCAGCGGGGTTCCTACGAGCAGTACTTC

d_call: NA
v_call: TRBV15
clone_size: NA
j_call: TRBJ1-5
cdr3_aa: CATSKGGPNQPQHF
cdr3_nt: TGTGCCACCAGCAAAGGGGGTCCAAATCAGCCCCAGCATTTT

d_call: TRBD1
v_call: TRBV29-1
clone_size: NA
j_call: TRBJ1-5
cdr3_aa: CSVREGAGPQHF
cdr3_nt: TGCAGCGTCAGAGAGGGGGCAGGACCCCAGCATTTT

d_call: TRBD1
v_call: TRBV4-1
clone_size: once
j_call: TRBJ2-7
cdr3_aa: CASSQSLQGIVEQYF
cdr3_nt: TGCGCCAGCAGCCAATCACTACAGGGGATCGTGGAGCAGTACTTC

d_call: NA
v_call: TRBV5-4
clone_size: NA
j_call: TRBJ1-3
cdr3_aa: CASSPGHGNTIYF
cdr3_nt: TGTGCCAGCAGCCCGGGACACGGAAACACCATATATTTT

d_call: NA
v_call: TRBV5-6
clone_size: NA
j_call: TRBJ1-3
cdr3_aa: CASSLLETGPRNTIYF
cdr3_nt: TGTGCCAGCAGCTTGCTGGAGACAGGCCCCCGAAACACCATATATTTT

d_call: TRBD1
v_call: TRBV7-8
clone_size: NA
j_call: TRBJ1-5
cdr3_aa: CASSTGQGGEPQHF
cdr3_nt: TGTGCCAGCAGCACCGGACAGGGCGGAGAGCCCCAGCATTTT

d_call: NA
v_call: TRBV28
clone_size: NA
j_call: TRBJ2-2
cdr3_aa: CASRTLPGGMNTGELFF
cdr3_nt: TGTGCCAGCAGAACCCTACCGGGCGGGATGAACACCGGGGAGCTGTTTTTT

d_call: NA
v_call: TRBV6-1
clone_size: NA
j_call: TRBJ2-6
cdr3_aa: CASSEGSSGANVLTF
cdr3_nt: TGTGCCAGCAGTGAAGGGAGCTCTGGGGCCAACGTCCTGACTTTC

d_call: NA
v_call: TRBV7-6
clone_size: NA
j_call: TRBJ2-1
cdr3_aa: CASSLGEFNEQFF
cdr3_nt: TGTGCCAGCAGCTTGGGCGAATTTAATGAGCAGTTCTTC

d_call: NA
v_call: TRBV29-1
clone_size: NA
j_call: TRBJ2-3
cdr3_aa: CSGRGWSTDTQYF
cdr3_nt: TGCAGCGGTAGAGGGTGGAGCACAGATACGCAGTATTTT

d_call: NA
v_call: TRBV7-9
clone_size: NA
j_call: TRBJ2-6
cdr3_aa: CASSYQGAHSGANVLTF
cdr3_nt: TGTGCCAGCAGCTACCAGGGCGCCCACTCTGGGGCCAACGTCCTGACTTTC

d_call: TRBD1
v_call: TRBV9
clone_size: NA
j_call: TRBJ2-4
cdr3_aa: CASSVDDRGRIIQYF
cdr3_nt: TGTGCCAGCAGCGTAGATGACAGGGGGCGTATCATTCAGTACTTC

d_call: TRBD1
v_call: TRBV5-4
clone_size: NA
j_call: TRBJ1-2
cdr3_aa: CASSPSRVAQGVGYTF
cdr3_nt: TGTGCCAGCAGCCCCTCCCGGGTCGCGCAGGGGGTGGGCTACACCTTC

d_call: NA
v_call: TRBV9
clone_size: NA
j_call: TRBJ1-1
cdr3_aa: CASSSTGMNTEAFF
cdr3_nt: TGTGCCAGCAGTTCGACAGGAATGAACACTGAAGCTTTCTTT

d_call: NA
v_call: TRBV5-3
clone_size: NA
j_call: TRBJ1-4
cdr3_aa: CARSVRSESRSNEKLFF
cdr3_nt: TGTGCCAGAAGTGTGAGGTCAGAGAGTAGGTCTAATGAAAAACTGTTTTTT

d_call: NA
v_call: TRBV9
clone_size: NA
j_call: TRBJ2-3
cdr3_aa: CASSRGYTDTQYF
cdr3_nt: TGTGCCAGCAGCAGGGGGTACACAGATACGCAGTATTTT

d_call: NA
v_call: TRBV5-1
clone_size: NA
j_call: TRBJ1-4
cdr3_aa: CASSFGEKLFF
cdr3_nt: TGCGCCAGCAGTTTCGGTGAAAAACTGTTTTTT

d_call: NA
v_call: TRBV2
clone_size: NA
j_call: TRBJ1-2
cdr3_aa: CASSAVNYGYTF
cdr3_nt: TGTGCCAGCAGTGCAGTAAATTATGGCTACACCTTC

d_call: NA
v_call: TRBV7-8
clone_size: NA
j_call: TRBJ1-4
cdr3_aa: CASSLSPGGEKLFF
cdr3_nt: TGTGCCAGCAGCTTAAGTCCGGGAGGTGAAAAACTGTTTTTT

d_call: TRBD1
v_call: TRBV4-1
clone_size: few
j_call: TRBJ1-2
cdr3_aa: CASSLGTAVGYTF
cdr3_nt: TGCGCCAGCAGCCTTGGGACAGCTGTTGGCTACACCTTC

d_call: NA
v_call: TRBV7-2
clone_size: NA
j_call: TRBJ2-3
cdr3_aa: CASSLLAFTDTQYF
cdr3_nt: TGTGCCAGCAGCTTATTGGCCTTCACAGATACGCAGTATTTT

d_call: NA
v_call: TRBV2
clone_size: NA
j_call: TRBJ2-4
cdr3_aa: CAILLAKNIQYF
cdr3_nt: TGTGCCATACTACTAGCCAAAAACATTCAGTACTTC

d_call: NA
v_call: TRBV5-1
clone_size: NA
j_call: TRBJ2-7
cdr3_aa: CASRAPSYEQYF
cdr3_nt: TGCGCCAGCAGAGCCCCTTCCTACGAGCAGTACTTC

d_call: NA
v_call: TRBV6-6
clone_size: NA
j_call: TRBJ2-5
cdr3_aa: CASSYVRGPETQYF
cdr3_nt: TGTGCCAGCAGTTACGTCAGGGGCCCAGAGACCCAGTACTTC

d_call: NA
v_call: TRBV29-1
clone_size: NA
j_call: TRBJ2-5
cdr3_aa: CSVRPLARETQYF
cdr3_nt: TGCAGCGTTCGGCCTTTAGCAAGAGAGACCCAGTACTTC

d_call: TRBD1
v_call: TRBV28
clone_size: NA
j_call: TRBJ2-2
cdr3_aa: CASSADRGIPNTGELFF
cdr3_nt: TGTGCCAGCAGTGCTGACAGGGGGATACCCAACACCGGGGAGCTGTTTTTT

d_call: NA
v_call: TRBV4-3
clone_size: NA
j_call: TRBJ1-5
cdr3_aa: CASSPFRGGNQPQHF
cdr3_nt: TGCGCCAGCAGCCCCTTTCGGGGGGGCAATCAGCCCCAGCATTTT

d_call: NA
v_call: TRBV25-1
clone_size: few
j_call: TRBJ1-6
cdr3_aa: CASRERRGSPLHF
cdr3_nt: TGTGCCAGCAGAGAGCGCCGGGGTTCACCCCTCCACTTT

d_call: NA
v_call: TRBV5-6
clone_size: NA
j_call: TRBJ2-7
cdr3_aa: CASILQGGFSYEQYF
cdr3_nt: TGTGCCAGCATTCTACAGGGGGGGTTCTCCTACGAGCAGTACTTC

d_call: TRBD1
v_call: TRBV5-6
clone_size: NA
j_call: TRBJ2-1
cdr3_aa: CASSAGTGGEQFF
cdr3_nt: TGTGCCAGCAGCGCCGGGACAGGCGGTGAGCAGTTCTTC

d_call: NA
v_call: TRBV6-4
clone_size: NA
j_call: TRBJ2-1
cdr3_aa: CASSDSSAGSNEQFF
cdr3_nt: TGTGCCAGCAGTGACTCGAGCGCAGGGTCCAATGAGCAGTTCTTC

d_call: NA
v_call: TRBV7-6
clone_size: NA
j_call: TRBJ1-3
cdr3_aa: CASSEGGQSSGNTIYF
cdr3_nt: TGTGCCAGCAGCGAGGGCGGGCAGAGCTCTGGAAACACCATATATTTT

d_call: NA
v_call: TRBV6-1
clone_size: NA
j_call: TRBJ1-2
cdr3_aa: CASSEAGGYGYTF
cdr3_nt: TGTGCCAGCAGTGAAGCAGGGGGCTATGGCTACACCTTC

d_call: NA
v_call: TRBV27
clone_size: NA
j_call: TRBJ2-4
cdr3_aa: CASSFGRAKNIQYF
cdr3_nt: TGTGCCAGCAGTTTCGGCAGGGCCAAAAACATTCAGTACTTC

d_call: TRBD1
v_call: TRBV5-1
clone_size: NA
j_call: TRBJ2-2
cdr3_aa: CASRDPGQGFTGELFF
cdr3_nt: TGCGCCAGCAGGGACCCGGGACAGGGCTTCACCGGGGAGCTGTTTTTT